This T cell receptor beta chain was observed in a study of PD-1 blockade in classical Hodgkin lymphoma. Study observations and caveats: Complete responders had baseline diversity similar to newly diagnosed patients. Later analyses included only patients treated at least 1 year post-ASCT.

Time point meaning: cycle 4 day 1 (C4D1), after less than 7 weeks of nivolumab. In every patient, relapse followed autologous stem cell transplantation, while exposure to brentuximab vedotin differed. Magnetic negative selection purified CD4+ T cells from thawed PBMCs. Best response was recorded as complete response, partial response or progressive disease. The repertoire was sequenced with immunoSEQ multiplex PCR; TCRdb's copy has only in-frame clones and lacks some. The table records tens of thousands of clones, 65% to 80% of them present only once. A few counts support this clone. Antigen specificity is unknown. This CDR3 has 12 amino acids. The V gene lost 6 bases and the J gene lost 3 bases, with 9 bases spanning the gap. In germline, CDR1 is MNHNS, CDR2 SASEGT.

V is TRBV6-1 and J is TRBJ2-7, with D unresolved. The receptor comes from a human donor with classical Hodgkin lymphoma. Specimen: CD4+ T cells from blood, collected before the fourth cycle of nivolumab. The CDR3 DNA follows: TGTGCCAGCAGCGAGAACGTCTACGAGCAGTACTTC. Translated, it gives CASSENVYEQYF.